The present entry profiles one T cell receptor beta chain with its context. The data were produced by immunoSEQ multiplex PCR, yet TCRdb's version contains in-frame clones alone and is incomplete. The table includes 60,000 to 95,000 clones, under 95% detected once. The data belong to a study of T cell changes during pregnancy in multiple sclerosis. CDR1 is MNHEY, CDR2 SVGAGI, per germline. Trimming removed 0 bases from V and 8 bases from J, with 17 bases in between. The CDR3 loop spans 16 amino acids. V gene TRBV6-5 combines with J gene TRBJ2-1; TRBD2 is a possible D gene (5 bases). Sequenced here: CD4+ T cells from peripheral blood mononuclear cells, sampled before pregnancy. The receptor was isolated from a female donor with multiple sclerosis, enrolled in a pregnancy study. This chain's CDR3 is CASSYSAPGGGDEQFF. The CDR3 DNA follows: TGTGCCAGCAGTTACTCGGCCCCAGGAGGCGGCGATGAGCAGTTCTTC.